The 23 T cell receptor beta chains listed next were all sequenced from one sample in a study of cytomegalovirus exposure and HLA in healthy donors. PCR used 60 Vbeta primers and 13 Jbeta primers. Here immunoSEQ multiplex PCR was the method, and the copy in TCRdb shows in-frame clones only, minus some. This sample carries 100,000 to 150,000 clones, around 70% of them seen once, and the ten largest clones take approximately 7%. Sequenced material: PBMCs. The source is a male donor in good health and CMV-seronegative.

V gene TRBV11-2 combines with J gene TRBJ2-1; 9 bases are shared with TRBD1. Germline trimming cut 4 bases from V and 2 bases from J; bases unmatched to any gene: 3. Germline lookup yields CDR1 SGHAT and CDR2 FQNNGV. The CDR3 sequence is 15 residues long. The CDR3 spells CASSSGQGPYNEQFF. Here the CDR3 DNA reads TGTGCCAGCAGCTCTGGACAGGGGCCCTACAATGAGCAGTTCTTC.

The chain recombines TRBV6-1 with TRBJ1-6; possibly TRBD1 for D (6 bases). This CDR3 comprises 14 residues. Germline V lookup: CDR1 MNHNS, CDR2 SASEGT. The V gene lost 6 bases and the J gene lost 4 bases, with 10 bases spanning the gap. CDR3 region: CASRGQSYNSPLHF. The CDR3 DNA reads TGTGCCAGCAGAGGACAGTCGTATAATTCACCCCTCCACTTT.

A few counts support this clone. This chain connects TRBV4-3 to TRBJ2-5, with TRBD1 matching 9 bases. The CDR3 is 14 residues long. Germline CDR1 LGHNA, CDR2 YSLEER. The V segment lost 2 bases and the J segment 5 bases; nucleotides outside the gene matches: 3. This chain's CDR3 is CASSQWTGAETQYF. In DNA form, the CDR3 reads TGCGCCAGCAGCCAATGGACAGGGGCGGAGACCCAGTACTTC.

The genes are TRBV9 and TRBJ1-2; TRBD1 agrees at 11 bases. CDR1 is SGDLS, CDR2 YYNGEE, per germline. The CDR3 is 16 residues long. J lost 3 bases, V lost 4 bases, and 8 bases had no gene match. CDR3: CASSSSGTGGDYGYTF. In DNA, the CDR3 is TGTGCCAGCAGCTCATCCGGGACAGGGGGAGACTATGGCTACACCTTC. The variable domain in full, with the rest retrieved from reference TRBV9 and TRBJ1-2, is DSGVTQTPKHLITATGQRVTLRCSPRSGDLSVYWYQQSLDQGLQFLIQYYNGEERAKGNILERFSAQQFPDLHSELNLSSLELGDSALYFCASSSSGTGGDYGYTFGSGTRLTVV.

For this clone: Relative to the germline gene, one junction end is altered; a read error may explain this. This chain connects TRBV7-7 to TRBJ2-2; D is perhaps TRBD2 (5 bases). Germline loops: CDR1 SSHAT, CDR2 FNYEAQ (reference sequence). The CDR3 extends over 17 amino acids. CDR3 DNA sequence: TGTGCTAGCAGCCCTCAGATCGGGGTGGCGAACACCGGGGAGCTGTTTTTT. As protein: CASSPQIGVANTGELFF.

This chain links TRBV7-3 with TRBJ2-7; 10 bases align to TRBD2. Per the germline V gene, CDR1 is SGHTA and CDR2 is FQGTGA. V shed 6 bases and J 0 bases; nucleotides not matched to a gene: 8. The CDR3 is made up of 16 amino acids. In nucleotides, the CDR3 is TGTGCCAGCAGTGAAATTCCTAGCGGGGGCTCCTACGAGCAGTACTTC. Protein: CASSEIPSGGSYEQYF.

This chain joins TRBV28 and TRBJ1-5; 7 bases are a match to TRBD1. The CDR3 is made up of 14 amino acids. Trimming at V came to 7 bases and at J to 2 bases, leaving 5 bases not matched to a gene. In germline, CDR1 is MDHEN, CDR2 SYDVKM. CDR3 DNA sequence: TGTGCCAGCATAGGGACAGCGGGCAATCAGCCCCAGCATTTT. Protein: CASIGTAGNQPQHF.

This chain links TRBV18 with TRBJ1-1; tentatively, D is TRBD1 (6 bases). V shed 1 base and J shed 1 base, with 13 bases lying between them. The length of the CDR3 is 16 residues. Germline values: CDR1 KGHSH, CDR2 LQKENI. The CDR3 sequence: CASSPLEHRANTEAFF. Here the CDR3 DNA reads TGTGCCAGCTCACCACTGGAGCACAGGGCGAACACTGAAGCTTTCTTT. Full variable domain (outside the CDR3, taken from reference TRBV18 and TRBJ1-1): NAGVMQNPRHLVRRRGQEARLRCSPMKGHSHVYWYRQLPEEGLKFMVYLQKENIIDESGMPKERFSAEFPKEGPSILRIQQVVRGDSAAYFCASSPLEHRANTEAFFGQGTRLTVV.

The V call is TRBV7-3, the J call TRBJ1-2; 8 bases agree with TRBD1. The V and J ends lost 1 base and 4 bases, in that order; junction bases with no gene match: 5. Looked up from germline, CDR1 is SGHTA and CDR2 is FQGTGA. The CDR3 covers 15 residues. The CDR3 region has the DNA TGTGCCAGCAGCTTAAACCCGACAGGGGCCTATGGCTACACCTTC. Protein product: CASSLNPTGAYGYTF.

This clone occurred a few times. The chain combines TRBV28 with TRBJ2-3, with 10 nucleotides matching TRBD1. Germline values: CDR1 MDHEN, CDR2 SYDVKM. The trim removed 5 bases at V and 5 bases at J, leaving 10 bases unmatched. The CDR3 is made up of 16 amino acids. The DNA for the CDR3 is TGTGCCAGCAGTCCAACTGGGACAGGGGAAAAAGATACGCAGTATTTT. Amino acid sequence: CASSPTGTGEKDTQYF.

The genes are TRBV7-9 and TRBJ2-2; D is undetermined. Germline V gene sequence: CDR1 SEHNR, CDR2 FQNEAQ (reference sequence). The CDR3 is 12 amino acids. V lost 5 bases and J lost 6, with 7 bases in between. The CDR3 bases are TGTGCCAGCAGCCTAGGAGCCGGGGAGCTGTTTTTT. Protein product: CASSLGAGELFF. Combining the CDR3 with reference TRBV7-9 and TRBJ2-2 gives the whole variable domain DTGVSQNPRHKITKRGQNVTFRCDPISEHNRLYWYRQTLGQGPEFLTYFQNEAQLEKSRLLSDRFSAERPKGSFSTLEIQRTEQGDSAMYLCASSLGAGELFFGEGSRLTVL.

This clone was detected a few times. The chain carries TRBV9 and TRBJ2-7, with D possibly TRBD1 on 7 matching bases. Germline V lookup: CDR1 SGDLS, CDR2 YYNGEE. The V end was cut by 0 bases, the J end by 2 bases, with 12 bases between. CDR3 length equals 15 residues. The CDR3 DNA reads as TGTGCCAGCAGCGTAGGGGCAGGGGGGACCTACGAGCAGTACTTC. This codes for CASSVGAGGTYEQYF.

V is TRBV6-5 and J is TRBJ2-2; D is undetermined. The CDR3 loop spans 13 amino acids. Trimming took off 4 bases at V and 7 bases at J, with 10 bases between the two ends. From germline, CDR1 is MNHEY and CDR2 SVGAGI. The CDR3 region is CASSFFSGGELFF. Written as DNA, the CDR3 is TGTGCCAGCAGTTTCTTCTCGGGCGGGGAGCTGTTTTTT.

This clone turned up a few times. The CDR3 nucleotides read TGTGCCAGCAGTACGGCTGAGACAGGGACTGAAGCTTTCTTT. It codes for CASSTAETGTEAFF. This sequence joins TRBV28 and TRBJ1-1; 7 positions match TRBD1. Per germline, CDR1 MDHEN and CDR2 SYDVKM. With V trimmed by 5 bases and J by 5 bases, 8 bases remained unmatched. The CDR3 spans 14 residues.

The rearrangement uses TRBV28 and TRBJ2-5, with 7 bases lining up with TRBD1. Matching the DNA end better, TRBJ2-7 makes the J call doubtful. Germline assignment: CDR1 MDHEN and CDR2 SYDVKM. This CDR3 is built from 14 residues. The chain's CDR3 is CASSLKRGQDEQYF. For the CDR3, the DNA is TGTGCCAGCAGTTTAAAAAGGGGGCAGGACGAGCAGTACTTC.

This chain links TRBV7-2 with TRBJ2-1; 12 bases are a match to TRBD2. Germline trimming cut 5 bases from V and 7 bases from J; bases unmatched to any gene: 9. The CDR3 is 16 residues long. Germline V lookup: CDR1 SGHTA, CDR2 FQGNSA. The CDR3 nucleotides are TGTGCCAGCAGCCAACTAGCGGGAGGCCGGGGAAATGAGCAGTTCTTC. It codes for CASSQLAGGRGNEQFF.

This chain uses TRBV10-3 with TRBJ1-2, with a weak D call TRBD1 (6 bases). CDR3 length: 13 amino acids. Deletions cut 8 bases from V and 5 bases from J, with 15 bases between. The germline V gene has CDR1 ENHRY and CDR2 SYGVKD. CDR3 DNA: TGTGCCATCCACGAGCGAGGGGGATATGGCTACACCTTC. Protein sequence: CAIHERGGYGYTF.

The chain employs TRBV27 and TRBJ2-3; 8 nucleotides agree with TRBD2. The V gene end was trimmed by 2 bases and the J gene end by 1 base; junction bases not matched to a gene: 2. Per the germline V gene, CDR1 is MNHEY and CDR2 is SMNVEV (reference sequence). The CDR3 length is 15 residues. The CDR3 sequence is CASSLAGRGTDTQYF. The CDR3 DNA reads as TGTGCCAGCAGTTTAGCCGGGAGGGGCACAGATACGCAGTATTTT.

CDR3 coding DNA: TGTGCCAGCAGCAGATTGGGACAGCAGCTCCCCACTGAAGCTTTCTTT. The encoded protein is CASSRLGQQLPTEAFF. The genes are TRBV7-2 and TRBJ1-1, with 7 bases aligning to TRBD1. V shed 5 bases, J shed 4 bases, and the junction held 13 bases outside the gene matches. The CDR3 consists of 16 residues. Germline CDR1 reads SGHTA; CDR2 reads FQGNSA.

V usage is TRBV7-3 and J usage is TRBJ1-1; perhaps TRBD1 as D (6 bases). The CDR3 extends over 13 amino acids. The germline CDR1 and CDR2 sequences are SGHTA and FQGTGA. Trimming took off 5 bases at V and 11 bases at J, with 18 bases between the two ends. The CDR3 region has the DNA TGTGCCAGCAGCCTGACGGAGGCAGGGGTGGCTTTCTTT. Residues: CASSLTEAGVAFF.

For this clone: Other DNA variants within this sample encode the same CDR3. The CDR3 region is CASSRQGSSYEQYF. In DNA form, the CDR3 reads TGTGCCAGCAGTCGACAGGGAAGCTCCTACGAGCAGTACTTC. The gene calls are TRBV6-6 and TRBJ2-7; 7 bases are shared with TRBD1. Germline trimming cut 5 bases from V and 0 bases from J; bases unmatched to any gene: 4. The V gene's germline CDR1 is MNHNY and CDR2 SVGAGI (reference sequence). CDR3 length: 14 residues.

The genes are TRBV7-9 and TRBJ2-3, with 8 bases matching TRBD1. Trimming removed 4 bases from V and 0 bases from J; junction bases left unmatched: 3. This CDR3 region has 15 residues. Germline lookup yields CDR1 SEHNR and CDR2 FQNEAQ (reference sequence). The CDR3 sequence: CASSSGQGSTDTQYF. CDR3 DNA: TGTGCCAGCAGCTCCGGACAGGGAAGCACAGATACGCAGTATTTT. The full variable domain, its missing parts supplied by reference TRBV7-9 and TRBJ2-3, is DTGVSQNPRHKITKRGQNVTFRCDPISEHNRLYWYRQTLGQGPEFLTYFQNEAQLEKSRLLSDRFSAERPKGSFSTLEIQRTEQGDSAMYLCASSSGQGSTDTQYFGPGTRLTVL.

CDR3 loop: CASSSTGVNQPQHF. CDR3 in DNA: TGTGCCAGCAGCTCCACAGGGGTGAATCAGCCCCAGCATTTT. The chain is built from TRBV7-2 and TRBJ1-5; TRBD1 matches 7 bases. This CDR3 region has 14 residues. V shed 4 bases, J shed 4 bases, and the junction held 4 bases outside the gene matches. Germline V lookup: CDR1 SGHTA, CDR2 FQGNSA.